This T cell receptor (beta chain) was captured by sequencing in a study of blood T cell repertoires in COVID-19. Study in general: Samples taken during acute and convalescent COVID-19 were collected in the United States, Italy and Spain. Nucleic acid was either cDNA or gDNA, and it came from T cells, B-cell-depleted T cells, or PBMCs.

Trimming left V 0 bases short and J 2 bases short, with 10 bases between. This CDR3 contains 15 residues. Per germline, CDR1 SEHNR and CDR2 FQNEAQ (reference sequence). Authors' processing steps: Nucleated cell counts were estimated from reference gene primer amplification. Generated by immunoSEQ multiplex PCR, the TCRdb table keeps only in-frame clones and is missing some. V, J and clone size reflect that table, while D and trimming were determined from the DNA. The sample contains a few hundred thousand clones, 86% of which appear only once. The specimen was peripheral blood. The J gene is TRBJ1-2, the V gene TRBV7-9, with a possible D match to TRBD1 (6 bases). The TCR comes from a woman in her twenties or thirties with active or convalescent COVID-19. The CDR3 nucleotides are TGTGCCAGCAGCTTAGCTGACAGGAAAAACTATGGCTACACCTTC. Translating it yields CASSLADRKNYGYTF.